This TCR beta chain was sequenced during a study of cytomegalovirus exposure and HLA in healthy donors. The CDR3 covers 17 residues. Deletions cut 0 bases from V and 4 bases from J, with 17 bases between. Germline V lookup: CDR1 MGHRA, CDR2 YSYEKL. This clone was counted a few times. PCR involved 60 Vbeta and 13 Jbeta primers. The data were produced by immunoSEQ multiplex PCR, yet TCRdb's version contains in-frame clones alone and is incomplete. The table shows 100,000 to 150,000 clones, with about three quarters occurring only once. The sequence was obtained from a man in his forties or fifties in good health and CMV-seronegative. Input material: PBMCs. The chain is built from TRBV4-1 and TRBJ2-3; D is ambiguous. The CDR3 region is CASSQDSKSYFPDTQYF. CDR3 nucleotide sequence: TGCGCCAGCAGCCAAGATTCGAAGAGTTACTTTCCAGATACGCAGTATTTT.